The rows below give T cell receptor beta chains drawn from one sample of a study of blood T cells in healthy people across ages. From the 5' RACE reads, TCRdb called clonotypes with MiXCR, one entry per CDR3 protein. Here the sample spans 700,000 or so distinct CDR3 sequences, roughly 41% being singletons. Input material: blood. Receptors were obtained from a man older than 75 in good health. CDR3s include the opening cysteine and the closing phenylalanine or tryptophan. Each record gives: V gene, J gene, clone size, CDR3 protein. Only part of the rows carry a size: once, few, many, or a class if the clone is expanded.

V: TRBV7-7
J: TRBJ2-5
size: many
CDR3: CASGDTEETQYF

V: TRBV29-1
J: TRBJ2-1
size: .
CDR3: CSVIRVQEQFF

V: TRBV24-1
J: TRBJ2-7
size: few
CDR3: CATSDTGTTAYEQYF

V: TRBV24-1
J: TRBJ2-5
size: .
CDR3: CATSDPIEGRGETQYF

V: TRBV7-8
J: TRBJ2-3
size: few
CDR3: CASSMGTDTQYF

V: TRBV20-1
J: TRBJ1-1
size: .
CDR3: CSAREPSVTEAFF

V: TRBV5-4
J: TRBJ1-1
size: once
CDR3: CASSLRWRATMNTEAFF

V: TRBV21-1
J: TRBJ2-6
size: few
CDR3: CASSKYDGSSGANVLTF

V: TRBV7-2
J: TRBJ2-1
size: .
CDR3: CASSLGGGLAGGDEQFF

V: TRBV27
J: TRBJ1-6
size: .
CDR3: CASRAGTYSPLHF

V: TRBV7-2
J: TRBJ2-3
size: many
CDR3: CASSYQRAVGTDTQYF

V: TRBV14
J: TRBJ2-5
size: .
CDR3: CASSQIRGDNEQYF

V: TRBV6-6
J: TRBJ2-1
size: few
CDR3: CASSYSRDFDNEQFF

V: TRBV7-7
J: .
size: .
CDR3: CASSLSLTSYEQYF

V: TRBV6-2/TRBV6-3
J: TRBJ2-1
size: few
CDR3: CASTYPSGREFGNEQFF

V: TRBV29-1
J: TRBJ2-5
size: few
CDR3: CSVWWRETQYF

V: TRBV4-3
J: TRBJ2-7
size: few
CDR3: CASSQVASGTYEQYF

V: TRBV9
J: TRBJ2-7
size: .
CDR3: CASSVVGEWDHEQYF

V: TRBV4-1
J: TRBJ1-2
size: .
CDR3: CASSQSVRGNDGYTF

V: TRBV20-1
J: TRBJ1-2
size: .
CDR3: CSAREPSQGGYGYTF

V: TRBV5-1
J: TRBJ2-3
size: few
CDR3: CASSLELAGVQDTQYF

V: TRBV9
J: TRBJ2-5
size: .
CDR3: CASSVGDWGETQYF

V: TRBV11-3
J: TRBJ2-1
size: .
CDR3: CASSLEPSGMGEQFF

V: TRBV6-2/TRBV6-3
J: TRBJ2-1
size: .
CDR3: CASSLQGRGGFNEQFF

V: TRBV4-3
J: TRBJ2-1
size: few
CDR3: CASSQDHSGEQFF

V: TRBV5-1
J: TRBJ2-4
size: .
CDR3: CASSTWTETGDIQYF

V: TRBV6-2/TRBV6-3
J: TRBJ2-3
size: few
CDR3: CASRGGISGWTDTQYF

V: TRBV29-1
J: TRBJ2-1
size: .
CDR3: CSVSLGPANEQFF

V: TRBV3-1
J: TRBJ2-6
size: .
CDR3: CASSGRQGSGANVLTF

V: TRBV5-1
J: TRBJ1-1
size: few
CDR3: CASSLELNTEAFF

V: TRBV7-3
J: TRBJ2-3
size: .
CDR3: CASSLIASGSTDTQYF

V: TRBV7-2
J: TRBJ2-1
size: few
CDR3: CASSARRPRGNNEQFF

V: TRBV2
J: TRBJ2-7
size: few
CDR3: CASSEISPRGYEQYF

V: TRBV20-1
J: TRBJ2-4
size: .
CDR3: CSAEKAQNIQYF

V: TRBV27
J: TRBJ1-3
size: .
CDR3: CASSTDRPVSGNTIYF

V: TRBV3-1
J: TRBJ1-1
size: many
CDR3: CASSQVTDTEAFF

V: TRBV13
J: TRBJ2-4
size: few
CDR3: CASSPTSGRANIQYF

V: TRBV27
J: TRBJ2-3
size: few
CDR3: CASSFDGTRDPDRYTQYF

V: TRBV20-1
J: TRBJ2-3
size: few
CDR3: CSESTGGTDTQYF

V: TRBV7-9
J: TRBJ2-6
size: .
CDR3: CASRYDSSGANVLTF

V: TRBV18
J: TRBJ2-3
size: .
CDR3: CASSPGSTADTQYF

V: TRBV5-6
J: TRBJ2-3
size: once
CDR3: CASSSGTGGFPDTQYF

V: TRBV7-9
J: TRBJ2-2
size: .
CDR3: CASSSVAGGPPDLNTGELFF

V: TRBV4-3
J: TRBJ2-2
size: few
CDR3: CASSPVRASGVLNTGELFF

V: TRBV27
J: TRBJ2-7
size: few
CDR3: CASRIRLAGGPYEQYF

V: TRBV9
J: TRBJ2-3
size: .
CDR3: CASSVAGDATDTQYF

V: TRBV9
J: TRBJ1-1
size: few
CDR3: CASSVSVQDNTEAFF

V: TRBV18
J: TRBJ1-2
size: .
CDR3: CASSPRQGVDYGYTF

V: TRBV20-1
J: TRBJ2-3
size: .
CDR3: CSAGGGAARGDTQYF

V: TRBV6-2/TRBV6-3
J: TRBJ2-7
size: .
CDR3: CASSPQGHEQYF

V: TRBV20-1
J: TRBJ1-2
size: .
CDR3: CSGTREPFGGYTF

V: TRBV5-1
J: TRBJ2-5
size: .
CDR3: CASSYGQQETQYF

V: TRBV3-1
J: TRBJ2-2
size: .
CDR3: CASRSGTAYTGELFF

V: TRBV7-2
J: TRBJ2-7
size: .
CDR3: CASSPTGWDGQYF

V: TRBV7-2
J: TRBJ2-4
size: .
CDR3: CAGSRVGDRSVKNIQYF

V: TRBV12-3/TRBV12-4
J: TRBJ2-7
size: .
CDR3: CASSRLGTSGDYEQYF

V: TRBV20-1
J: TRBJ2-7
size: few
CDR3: CSARGPQGLYEQYF

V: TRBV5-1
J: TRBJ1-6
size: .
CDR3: CASSLAAGFGANSPLHF

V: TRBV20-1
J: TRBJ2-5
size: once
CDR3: CSARSGTREYF